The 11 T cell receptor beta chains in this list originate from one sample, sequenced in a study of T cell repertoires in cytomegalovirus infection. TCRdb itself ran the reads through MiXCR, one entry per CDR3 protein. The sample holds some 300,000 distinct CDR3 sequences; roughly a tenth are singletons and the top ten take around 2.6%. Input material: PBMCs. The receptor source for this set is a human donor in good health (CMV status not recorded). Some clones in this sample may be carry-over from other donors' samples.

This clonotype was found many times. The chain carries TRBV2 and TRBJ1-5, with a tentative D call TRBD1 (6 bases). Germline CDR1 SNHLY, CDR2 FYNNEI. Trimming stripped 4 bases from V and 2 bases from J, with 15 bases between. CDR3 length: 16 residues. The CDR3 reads CASSVGGIAGNQPQHF. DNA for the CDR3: TGTGCCAGCAGTGTAGGGGGGATAGCAGGCAATCAGCCCCAGCATTTT. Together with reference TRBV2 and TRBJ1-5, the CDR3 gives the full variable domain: EPEVTQTPSHQVTQMGQEVILRCVPISNHLYFYWYRQILGQKVEFLVSFYNNEISEKSEIFDDQFSVERPDGSNFTLKIRSTKLEDSAMYFCASSVGGIAGNQPQHFGDGTRLSIL.

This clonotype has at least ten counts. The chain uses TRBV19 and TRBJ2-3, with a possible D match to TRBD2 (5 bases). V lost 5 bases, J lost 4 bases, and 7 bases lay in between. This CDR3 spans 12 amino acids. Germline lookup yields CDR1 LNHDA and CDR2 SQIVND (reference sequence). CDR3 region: CASSRGADTQYF. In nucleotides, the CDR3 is TGTGCCAGTAGTCGGGGTGCAGATACGCAGTATTTT.

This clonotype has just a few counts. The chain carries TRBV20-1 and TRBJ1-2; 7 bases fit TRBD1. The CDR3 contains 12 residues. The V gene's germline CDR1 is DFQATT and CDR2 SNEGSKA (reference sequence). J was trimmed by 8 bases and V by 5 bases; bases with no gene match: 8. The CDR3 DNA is TGCAGTGCTCCTCGGACAGGCGGGGGCTACACCTTC. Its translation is CSAPRTGGGYTF.

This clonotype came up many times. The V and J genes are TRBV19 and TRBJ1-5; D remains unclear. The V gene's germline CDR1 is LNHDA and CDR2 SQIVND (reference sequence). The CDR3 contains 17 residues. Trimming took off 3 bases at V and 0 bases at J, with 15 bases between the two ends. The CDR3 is CASSILQTRGSNQPQHF. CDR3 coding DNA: TGTGCCAGTAGTATCTTACAAACCCGGGGTAGCAATCAGCCCCAGCATTTT.

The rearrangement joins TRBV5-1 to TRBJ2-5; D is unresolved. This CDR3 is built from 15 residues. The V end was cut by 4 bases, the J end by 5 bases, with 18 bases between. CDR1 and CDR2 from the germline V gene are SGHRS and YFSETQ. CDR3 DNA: TGCGCCAGCAGCCCCCGACACCCGACTGGTGAGACCCAGTACTTC. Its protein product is CASSPRHPTGETQYF.

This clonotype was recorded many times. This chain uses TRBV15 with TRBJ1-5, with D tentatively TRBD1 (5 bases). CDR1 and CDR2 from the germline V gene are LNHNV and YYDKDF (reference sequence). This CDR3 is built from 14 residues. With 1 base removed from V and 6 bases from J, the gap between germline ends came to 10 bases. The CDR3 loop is CATSRAAGGQPQHF. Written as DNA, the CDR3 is TGTGCCACCAGCAGAGCGGCGGGGGGTCAGCCCCAGCATTTT. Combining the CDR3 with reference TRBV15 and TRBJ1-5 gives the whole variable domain DAMVIQNPRYQVTQFGKPVTLSCSQTLNHNVMYWYQQKSSQAPKLLFHYYDKDFNNEADTPDNFQSRRPNTSFCFLDIRSPGLGDTAMYLCATSRAAGGQPQHFGDGTRLSIL.

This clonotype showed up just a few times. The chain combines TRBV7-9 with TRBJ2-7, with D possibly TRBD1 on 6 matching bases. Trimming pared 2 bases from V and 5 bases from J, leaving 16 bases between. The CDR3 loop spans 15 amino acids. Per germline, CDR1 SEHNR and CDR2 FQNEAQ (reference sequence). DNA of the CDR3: TGTGCCAGCAGCTTAAGGGGGAGAGGGCCGGACGAGCAGTACTTC. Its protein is CASSLRGRGPDEQYF.

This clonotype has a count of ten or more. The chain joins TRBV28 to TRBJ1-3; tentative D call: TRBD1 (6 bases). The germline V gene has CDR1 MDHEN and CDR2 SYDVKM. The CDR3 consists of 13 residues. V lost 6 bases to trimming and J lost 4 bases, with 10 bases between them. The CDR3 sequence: CASRVGTGNTIYF. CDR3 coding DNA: TGTGCCAGCAGGGTGGGGACAGGAAACACCATATATTTT.

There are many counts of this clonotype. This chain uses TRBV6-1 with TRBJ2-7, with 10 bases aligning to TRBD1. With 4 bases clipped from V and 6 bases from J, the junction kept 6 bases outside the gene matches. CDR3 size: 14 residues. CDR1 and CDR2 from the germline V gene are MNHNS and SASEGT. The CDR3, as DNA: TGTGCCAGCAGTGCCAGGGACAGGGGTAGCGAGCAGTACGTC. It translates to CASSARDRGSEQYV.

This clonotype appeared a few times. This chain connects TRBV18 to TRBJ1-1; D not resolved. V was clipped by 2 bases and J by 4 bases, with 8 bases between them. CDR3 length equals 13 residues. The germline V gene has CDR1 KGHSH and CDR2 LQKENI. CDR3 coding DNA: TGTGCCAGCTCACCAACGTCGTCCACTGAAGCTTTCTTT. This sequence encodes CASSPTSSTEAFF.

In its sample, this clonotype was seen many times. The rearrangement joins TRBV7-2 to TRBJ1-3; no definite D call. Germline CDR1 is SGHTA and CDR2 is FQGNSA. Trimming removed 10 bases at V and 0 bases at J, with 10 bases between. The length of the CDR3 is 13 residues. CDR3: CAILESSGNTIYF. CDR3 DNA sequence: TGTGCCATCTTGGAGTCCTCTGGAAACACCATATATTTT.